This TCR beta chain was sequenced during a study of shared clonotypes between healthy human individuals. As for the study in general: There were three CD4 naive, three CD4 memory, two CD8 naive and one CD8 memory plates per donor. Study results and limitations: The naive CD4 repertoires of a handful of donors were compared, and roughly 5.1% of clonotypes were shared.

The CDR3 is 14 amino acids. Germline-derived CDR1 and CDR2 are SGHTA and FQGNSA. V lost 5 bases to trimming and J lost 0 bases; unmatched junction nucleotides: 3. Notes on this clone: The antigen is not known.

The authors ran the assay at deep level. This table comes from immunoSEQ multiplex PCR, and its TCRdb copy is limited to in-frame clones, with some not included. The data contain roughly 2.4 million clones, 95% of them singletons. Sequenced material: naive CD4+ T cells sorted from blood. This sample's subset: CD45RA+ positively selected. The chain recombines TRBV7-2 with TRBJ2-5, with 7 bases identical to TRBD1. This TCR was recovered from a man aged 18 to 29 in good health. CDR3 protein: CASSKQGYQETQYF. CDR3 DNA sequence: TGTGCCAGCAGCAAACAGGGGTACCAAGAGACCCAGTACTTC.